This T cell receptor (beta chain) comes out of a study of blood T cell repertoires in COVID-19. Study background: Acute and convalescent COVID-19 samples came from the United States, Italy and Spain. PBMCs, B-cell-depleted T cells, or T cells were the source of the cDNA or gDNA that made up the material.

Repertoires were generated with immunoSEQ multiplex PCR, while TCRdb's copy carries only in-frame clones and drops some. The repertoire has approximately 300,000 clones, 87% of them found once; the top ten carry approximately 2%. V gave up 3 bases and J gave up 5 bases; unmatched junction bases: 5. The CDR3 has 15 amino acids. Germline CDR1 is MDHEN and CDR2 is SYDVKM. The chain links TRBV28 to TRBJ1-5, with 9 bases lining up with TRBD1. This receptor was taken from a man aged 18 to 30 with active or convalescent COVID-19. The sample comprised peripheral blood. CDR3 region: CASSFGTGTYQPQHF. The CDR3 region has the DNA TGTGCCAGCAGTTTCGGGACAGGGACCTATCAGCCCCAGCATTTT.